Following are 30 T cell receptor beta chains from one sample sequenced in a study of T cell repertoires in cytomegalovirus infection. The antigens these receptors bind are not known. Each CDR3 protein is one row after TCRdb ran MiXCR on the reads. The sample lists about 920,000 distinct CDR3 sequences; approximately 31% were seen once. Sequences were derived from cultured CD8+ T cells from PBMCs, sampled from culture after CMV antigen stimulation. The receptors stem from a human donor in good health (CMV status not recorded). Some clones in this sample may be carry-over from other donors' samples.

The chain carries TRBV6-6 and TRBJ2-3; D gene unclear. Deletions cut 0 bases from V and 6 bases from J, with 7 bases between. The CDR3 sequence is 13 residues long. Germline lookup yields CDR1 MNHNY and CDR2 SVGAGI (reference sequence). CDR3 nucleotides: TGTGCCAGCAGTTACTCGGTTCCGGATACGCAGTATTTT. Its translation: CASSYSVPDTQYF.

This sequence joins TRBV10-3 and TRBJ1-1; D is unclear. This CDR3 region has 13 residues. The V and J ends lost 2 bases and 0 bases respectively, with 4 bases between them. Germline loops: CDR1 ENHRY, CDR2 SYGVKD. This CDR3 is CAISEDVNTEAFF. DNA of the CDR3: TGTGCCATCAGTGAGGACGTGAACACTGAAGCTTTCTTT.

The table lists this clonotype with a few counts. J is TRBJ2-7 and V is TRBV6-1; D may be TRBD1 (6 bases). The CDR3 loop spans 12 amino acids. V was clipped by 7 bases and J by 11 bases, with 18 bases between them. The germline gives CDR1 MNHNS, CDR2 SASEGT. The CDR3 reads CASTDHGTSKYF. In DNA form, the CDR3 reads TGTGCCAGCACCGACCACGGGACATCAAAGTACTTC.

The J gene is TRBJ1-1, the V gene TRBV12-3 or TRBV12-4; D perhaps matches TRBD1 (6 bases). The CDR3 contains 15 residues. V gave up 3 bases and J gave up 1 base, with 12 bases separating them. CDR3 protein: CASSLTGVGNTEAFF. CDR3 nucleotide sequence: TGTGCCAGCAGTTTGACAGGCGTGGGGAACACTGAAGCTTTCTTT.

This clonotype turned up a few times. This chain links TRBV20-1 with TRBJ2-7; 7 bases map to TRBD2. This CDR3 has 18 residues. Trimming took 2 bases from V and 3 from J; bases not matched to a gene: 19. The germline gives CDR1 DFQATT, CDR2 SNEGSKA (reference sequence). Here the CDR3 reads CSARSARDYIRGGYEQYF. The CDR3 DNA follows: TGCAGTGCTAGATCCGCTCGGGACTATATTAGGGGAGGCTACGAGCAGTACTTC.

This clonotype was counted many times. V and J are TRBV7-2 and TRBJ1-2, with 7 bases fitting TRBD1. The ends lost 8 bases at V and 8 bases at J; junction bases unmatched: 14. Germline CDR1 SGHTA, CDR2 FQGNSA. The CDR3 has 14 amino acids. CDR3 coding DNA: TGTGCCAGCTACCTAGGGGAGGGGGCTTGGGGCTACACCTTC. Translated, it gives CASYLGEGAWGYTF. Together with reference TRBV7-2 and TRBJ1-2, the CDR3 gives the full variable domain: GAGVSQSPSNKVTEKGKDVELRCDPISGHTALYWYRQSLGQGLEFLIYFQGNSAPDKSGLPSDRFSAERTGGSVSTLTIQRTQQEDSAVYLCASYLGEGAWGYTFGSGTRLTVV.

This clonotype was found a few times. The V and J genes are TRBV4-1 and TRBJ2-1; possible D gene TRBD1, 6 bases. The CDR3 length is 13 residues. Germline CDR1 reads MGHRA; CDR2 reads YSYEKL. V was trimmed by 3 bases and J by 12 bases, leaving 15 bases between them. The CDR3 protein is CASSQVTGHGQFF. DNA for the CDR3: TGCGCCAGCAGCCAGGTTACAGGGCATGGGCAGTTCTTC.

This chain uses TRBV5-4 with TRBJ2-7; 8 nucleotides align to TRBD1. Looked up from germline, CDR1 is SGHNT and CDR2 is YYREEE (reference sequence). The length of the CDR3 is 16 residues. V was pared by 4 bases and J by 2 bases, with 11 bases of the junction left unmatched. CDR3 nucleotides: TGTGCCAGCAGCCCAGGAGTGGGACAGGCAGCCTACGAGCAGTACTTC. Translation: CASSPGVGQAAYEQYF. Variable domain in full (rest from reference TRBV5-4 and TRBJ2-7): ETGVTQSPTHLIKTRGQQVTLRCSSQSGHNTVSWYQQALGQGPQFIFQYYREEENGRGNFPPRFSGLQFPNYSSELNVNALELDDSALYLCASSPGVGQAAYEQYFGPGTRLTVT.

This chain connects TRBV7-9 to TRBJ1-1; 12 bases agree with TRBD1. The CDR3 loop spans 14 amino acids. The germline V gene encodes CDR1 SEHNR and CDR2 FQNEAQ (reference sequence). V shed 8 bases, J shed 7 bases, and the junction held 8 bases outside the gene matches. CDR3 in DNA: TGTGCCAGCGGACCGGGACAGGGGGCCATTGAAGCTTTCTTT. It encodes CASGPGQGAIEAFF.

In its sample, this clonotype was seen a few times. The chain links TRBV19 to TRBJ1-2, with a weak D call TRBD1 (6 bases). The CDR3 loop spans 13 amino acids. Trimming removed 5 bases at V and 5 bases at J, with 12 bases between. The germline gives CDR1 LNHDA, CDR2 SQIVND (reference sequence). The CDR3 bases are TGTGCCAGTAGTTCGGGACATGGGTATGGCTACACCTTC. Its protein product is CASSSGHGYGYTF.

The CDR3: CASSTIQGPPANYGYTF. The DNA of the CDR3 is TGTGCCAGCAGCACAATACAGGGGCCACCAGCTAACTATGGCTACACCTTC. The chain recombines TRBV7-9 with TRBJ1-2; TRBD1 agrees at 7 bases. V was pared by 5 bases and J by 0 bases, with 12 bases of the junction left unmatched. This CDR3 region has 17 residues. CDR1 is SEHNR and CDR2 is FQNEAQ in the germline V gene (reference sequence).

This clonotype has only a few counts. The V call is TRBV10-3, the J call TRBJ1-6; D uncertain. Germline V gives CDR1 ENHRY, CDR2 SYGVKD. The CDR3 runs 18 residues. The V end was cut by 0 bases, the J end by 0 bases, with 12 bases between. DNA for the CDR3: TGTGCCATCAGTGAGTCGTGGGCAGAGAGCTCCTATAATTCACCCCTCCACTTT. It codes for CAISESWAESSYNSPLHF.

The chain uses TRBV7-2 and TRBJ1-1; D possibly corresponds to TRBD1 (5 bases). Germline V gene sequence: CDR1 SGHTA, CDR2 FQGNSA. Trimming cost V 3 bases and J 3 bases, with 11 bases left between them. This CDR3 has 14 amino acids. The CDR3 region is CASSLGVVYTEAFF. The CDR3 DNA reads as TGTGCCAGCAGCTTGGGGGTTGTCTACACTGAAGCTTTCTTT.

CDR3 bases: TGTGCCAGTAGTATCTTCCCTAGCGGGGTGGCGAATGAGCAGTTCTTC. This sequence encodes CASSIFPSGVANEQFF. This chain links TRBV19 with TRBJ2-1; 9 bases agree with TRBD2. Germline values: CDR1 LNHDA, CDR2 SQIVND (reference sequence). V gave up 3 bases and J gave up 7 bases; unmatched junction bases: 10. CDR3 length: 16 amino acids.

In its sample, this clonotype was seen once. The CDR3 coding sequence is TGTGCCAGTAGTATCCAGGGCGGGGGCGAGACCCAGTACTTC. It is translated as CASSIQGGGETQYF. The rearrangement uses TRBV19 and TRBJ2-5; tentative D call: TRBD2 (7 bases). Germline CDR1 reads LNHDA; CDR2 reads SQIVND (reference sequence). The CDR3 runs 14 residues. Trimming left V 3 bases short and J 5 bases short, with 13 bases between. The full variable domain, with the rest looked up from reference TRBV19 and TRBJ2-5, is DGGITQSPKYLFRKEGQNVTLSCEQNLNHDAMYWYRQDPGQGLRLIYYSQIVNDFQKGDIAEGYSVSREKKESFPLTVTSAQKNPTAFYLCASSIQGGGETQYFGPGTRLLVL.

Only a few counts were recorded for this clonotype. One end of the junction is discordant with germline, which a read error may explain. This chain connects TRBV7-6 to TRBJ2-2; D is ambiguous. Germline V CDR1 and CDR2: SGHVS, FNYEAQ. This CDR3 comprises 13 residues. CDR3 coding DNA: TGTGCTAGCAGCTCCAGGCTCGAAGGGGAGCTGTTTTTT. It encodes CASSSRLEGELFF. The variable domain in full, with the rest retrieved from reference TRBV7-6 and TRBJ2-2, is GAGVSQSPRYKVTKRGQDVALRCDPISGHVSLYWYRQALGQGPEFLTYFNYEAQQDKSGLPNDRFSAERPEGSISTLTIQRTEQRDSAMYRCASSSRLEGELFFGEGSRLTVL.

V usage is TRBV19 and J usage is TRBJ1-2, with D maybe TRBD1 (5 bases). V gave up 11 bases and J gave up 6 bases, with 19 bases separating them. The CDR3 extends over 13 amino acids. Germline V gives CDR1 LNHDA, CDR2 SQIVND (reference sequence). The CDR3, as DNA: TGTGCCGGGCGGTCCAGGGCAACCGATGGCTACACCTTC. This encodes CAGRSRATDGYTF.

In this sample, this clonotype turned up a few times. This chain joins TRBV7-9 and TRBJ1-2; 8 nucleotides align to TRBD1. Germline-derived CDR1 and CDR2 are SEHNR and FQNEAQ (reference sequence). The V and J ends lost 5 bases and 6 bases, in that order; junction bases with no gene match: 17. This CDR3 comprises 17 residues. The CDR3 sequence is CASSPLGFQGAQNGYTF. CDR3 coding DNA: TGTGCCAGCAGCCCTCTCGGGTTCCAGGGGGCACAGAATGGCTACACCTTC.

This clonotype has a handful of counts. The chain carries TRBV7-8 and TRBJ2-5, with D possibly TRBD2 on 5 matching bases. V gave up 2 bases and J gave up 5 bases, with 15 bases separating them. The germline CDR1 and CDR2 sequences are SGHVS and FQNEAQ. This CDR3 spans 15 amino acids. The CDR3 nucleotides are TGTGCCAGCAGCTTAAGTCGGGGAGCCATCGAGACCCAGTACTTC. Translated: CASSLSRGAIETQYF.

This clonotype was observed at least ten times. The chain combines TRBV6-5 with TRBJ2-4; 9 nucleotides match TRBD1. This CDR3 has 20 residues. V dropped 4 bases and J dropped 3; count of bases not matched to a gene: 19. CDR1 MNHEY and CDR2 SVGAGI come from the germline V gene. CDR3 residues: CASSFLGQGCSLFVKNIQYF. In nucleotides, the CDR3 is TGTGCCAGCAGTTTCCTCGGACAGGGGTGTTCGTTATTTGTCAAAAACATTCAGTACTTC.

This clonotype was counted once. The J gene is TRBJ2-1, the V gene TRBV6-5; D unresolved. Looked up from germline, CDR1 is MNHEY and CDR2 is SVGAGI. V was shortened by 10 bases and J by 11 bases, with 15 bases between the two germline ends. This CDR3 contains 11 residues. The CDR3 here is CATLTDGQQFF. CDR3 nucleotides: TGTGCCACCTTGACGGACGGCCAGCAGTTCTTC.

This chain links TRBV5-4 with TRBJ2-1; possibly TRBD2 for D (6 bases). The V end was cut by 0 bases, the J end by 0 bases, with 10 bases between. Germline CDR1 SGHNT, CDR2 YYREEE (reference sequence). The CDR3 is 16 amino acids. CDR3 coding DNA: TGTGCCAGCAGCTTGGGGGACTTTCCCTCCTACAATGAGCAGTTCTTC. The encoded protein is CASSLGDFPSYNEQFF.

In its sample, this clonotype was seen a few times. The V call is TRBV18, the J call TRBJ2-1; D unclear. The V gene lost 1 base and the J gene lost 10 bases, with 17 bases spanning the gap. The CDR3 contains 15 residues. Germline loops: CDR1 KGHSH, CDR2 LQKENI. The CDR3 bases are TGTGCCAGCTCACCACAAATAGAGACGGGTAACGAGCAGTTCTTC. It translates to CASSPQIETGNEQFF. Using reference TRBV18 and TRBJ2-1 for the parts outside the CDR3, the full variable domain is NAGVMQNPRHLVRRRGQEARLRCSPMKGHSHVYWYRQLPEEGLKFMVYLQKENIIDESGMPKERFSAEFPKEGPSILRIQQVVRGDSAAYFCASSPQIETGNEQFFGPGTRLTVL.

This clonotype was found a few times. V and J are TRBV4-3 and TRBJ2-1, with 7 bases fitting TRBD2. Per germline, CDR1 LGHNA and CDR2 YSLEER. CDR3 length: 16 amino acids. Trimming cost V 2 bases and J 7 bases; bases outside gene matches: 11. The chain's CDR3 is CASSQTSVSRANEQFF. The DNA of the CDR3 is TGCGCCAGCAGCCAAACTAGCGTTTCCAGAGCGAATGAGCAGTTCTTC.

This clonotype was seen more than once but under ten times. The V and J genes are TRBV7-9 and TRBJ1-2; 7 positions agree with TRBD1. Trimming at V came to 5 bases and at J to 2 bases, leaving 8 bases not matched to a gene. The length of the CDR3 is 15 residues. Germline V CDR1 and CDR2: SEHNR, FQNEAQ (reference sequence). CDR3 DNA: TGTGCCAGCAGCCCGACAGGGAGTAGCAACTATGGCTACACCTTC. Translated: CASSPTGSSNYGYTF.

This clonotype was seen a handful of times. The chain employs TRBV7-9 and TRBJ2-5; unclear D gene. CDR1 is SEHNR and CDR2 is FQNEAQ in the germline V gene (reference sequence). V was pared by 3 bases and J by 3 bases, with 14 bases between. The CDR3 covers 15 residues. The CDR3 loop reads CASSFLVQKKETQYF. Here the CDR3 DNA reads TGTGCCAGCAGCTTTTTGGTACAGAAGAAAGAGACCCAGTACTTC.

V and J are TRBV2 and TRBJ2-7; D ambiguous. Germline lookup yields CDR1 SNHLY and CDR2 FYNNEI. Deletions cut 7 bases from V and 0 bases from J, with 22 bases between. CDR3 length: 17 amino acids. The CDR3 DNA reads TGTGCCAGCACCAATACCGGGTCCTTACTGAGCTCCTACGAGCAGTACGTC. It specifies CASTNTGSLLSSYEQYV.

V gene TRBV13 combines with J gene TRBJ2-1, with TRBD2 identical over 10 bases. J gave up 9 bases and V 5 bases, and 10 bases lay outside the gene matches. This CDR3 spans 15 amino acids. Germline V gene lookup returns CDR1 PRHDT and CDR2 FYEKMQ (reference sequence). The CDR3 spells CASSPQRGGRSEQFF. Written as DNA, the CDR3 is TGTGCCAGCAGCCCTCAGCGGGGGGGTAGAAGTGAGCAGTTCTTC. Using reference TRBV13 and TRBJ2-1 for the parts outside the CDR3, the full variable domain is AAGVIQSPRHLIKEKRETATLKCYPIPRHDTVYWYQQGPGQDPQFLISFYEKMQSDKGSIPDRFSAQQFSDYHSELNMSSLELGDSALYFCASSPQRGGRSEQFFGPGTRLTVL.

This clonotype has more than one count but fewer than ten. The chain recombines TRBV20-1 with TRBJ2-5; 15 bases fit TRBD2. The CDR3 runs to 16 residues. The germline V gene has CDR1 DFQATT and CDR2 SNEGSKA (reference sequence). With V trimmed by 3 bases and J by 3 bases, 5 bases remained unmatched. The CDR3 region has the DNA TGCAGTGCTAGCTCAGGGACTAGCGGGGGGAAAGAGACCCAGTACTTC. It codes for CSASSGTSGGKETQYF.

The J gene is TRBJ2-7, the V gene TRBV27; D is unresolved. The CDR3 has 12 amino acids. V dropped 5 bases and J dropped 6 bases, with 11 bases sitting between them. In germline, CDR1 is MNHEY, CDR2 SMNVEV (reference sequence). CDR3 nucleotide sequence: TGTGCCAGCAGTCCAACAGCCAGCGAGCAGTACTTC. It codes for CASSPTASEQYF.